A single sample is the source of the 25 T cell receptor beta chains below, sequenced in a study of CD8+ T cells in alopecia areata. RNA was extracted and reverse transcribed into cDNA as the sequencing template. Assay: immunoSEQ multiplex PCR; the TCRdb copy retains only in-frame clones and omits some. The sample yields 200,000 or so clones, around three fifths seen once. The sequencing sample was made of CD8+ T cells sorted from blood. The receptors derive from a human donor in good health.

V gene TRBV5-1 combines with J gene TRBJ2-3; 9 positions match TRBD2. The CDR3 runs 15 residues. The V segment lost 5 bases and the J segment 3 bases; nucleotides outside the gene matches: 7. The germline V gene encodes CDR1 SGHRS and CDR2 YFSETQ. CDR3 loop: CASRTQRGVTDTQYF. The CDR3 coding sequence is TGCGCCAGCAGAACTCAGCGGGGGGTGACAGATACGCAGTATTTT.

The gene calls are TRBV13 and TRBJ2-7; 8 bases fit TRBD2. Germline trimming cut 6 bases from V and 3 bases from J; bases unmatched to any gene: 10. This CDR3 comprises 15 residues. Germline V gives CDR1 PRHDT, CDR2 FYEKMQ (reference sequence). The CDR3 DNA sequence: TGTGCCAGCAGTCCCGGCGGCGGGGGGAGCTACGAGCAGTACTTC. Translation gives CASSPGGGGSYEQYF.

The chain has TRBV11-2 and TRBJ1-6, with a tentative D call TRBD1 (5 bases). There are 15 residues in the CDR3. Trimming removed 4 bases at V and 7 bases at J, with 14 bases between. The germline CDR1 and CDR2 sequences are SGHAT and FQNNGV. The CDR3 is CASSSGTGGNSPLHF. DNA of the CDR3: TGTGCCAGCAGCTCGGGTACCGGGGGGAATTCACCCCTCCACTTT.

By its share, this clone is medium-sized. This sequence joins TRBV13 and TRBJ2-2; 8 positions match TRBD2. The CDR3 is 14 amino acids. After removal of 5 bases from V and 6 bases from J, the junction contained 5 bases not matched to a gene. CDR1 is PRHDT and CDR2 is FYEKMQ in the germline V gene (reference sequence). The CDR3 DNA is TGTGCCAGCAGCATCACGGGGGGGTCCGGGGAGCTGTTTTTT. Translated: CASSITGGSGELFF.

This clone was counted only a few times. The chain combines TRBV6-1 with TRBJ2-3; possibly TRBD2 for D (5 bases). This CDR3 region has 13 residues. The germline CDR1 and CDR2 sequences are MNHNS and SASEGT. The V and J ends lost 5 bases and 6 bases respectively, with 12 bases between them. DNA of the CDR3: TGTGCCAGCAGTCGGGGTTTTTCTGATACGCAGTATTTT. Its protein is CASSRGFSDTQYF.

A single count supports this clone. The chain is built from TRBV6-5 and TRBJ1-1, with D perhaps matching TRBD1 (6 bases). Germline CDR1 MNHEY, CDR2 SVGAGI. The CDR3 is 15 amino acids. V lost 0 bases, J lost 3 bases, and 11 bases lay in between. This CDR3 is CASSYSTGMYTEAFF. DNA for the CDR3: TGTGCCAGCAGTTACTCCACAGGGATGTACACTGAAGCTTTCTTT.

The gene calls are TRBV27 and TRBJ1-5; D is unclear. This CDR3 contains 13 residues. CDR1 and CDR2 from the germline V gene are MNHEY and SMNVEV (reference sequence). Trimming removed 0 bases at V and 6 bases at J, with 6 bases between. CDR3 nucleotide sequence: TGTGCCAGCAGTTTATCGCCAGCTCAGCCCCAGCATTTT. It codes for CASSLSPAQPQHF.

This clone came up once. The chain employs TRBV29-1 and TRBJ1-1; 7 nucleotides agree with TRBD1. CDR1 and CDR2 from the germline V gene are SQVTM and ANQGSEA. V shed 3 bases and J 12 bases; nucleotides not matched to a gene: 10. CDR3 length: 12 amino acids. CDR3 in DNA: TGCAGCGTTGACGACCTCAGGGGGGAATCTTTCTTT. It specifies CSVDDLRGESFF. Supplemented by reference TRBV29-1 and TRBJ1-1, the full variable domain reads SAVISQKPSRDICQRGTSLTIQCQVDSQVTMMFWYRQQPGQSLTLIATANQGSEATYESGFVIDKFPISRPNLTFSTLTVSNMSPEDSSIYLCSVDDLRGESFFGQGTRLTVV.

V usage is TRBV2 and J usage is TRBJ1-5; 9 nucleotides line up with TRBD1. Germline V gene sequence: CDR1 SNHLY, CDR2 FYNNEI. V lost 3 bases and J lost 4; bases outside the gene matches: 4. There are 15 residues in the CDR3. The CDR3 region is CASSEGQGVNQPQHF. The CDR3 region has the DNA TGTGCCAGCAGTGAGGGACAGGGAGTGAATCAGCCCCAGCATTTT.

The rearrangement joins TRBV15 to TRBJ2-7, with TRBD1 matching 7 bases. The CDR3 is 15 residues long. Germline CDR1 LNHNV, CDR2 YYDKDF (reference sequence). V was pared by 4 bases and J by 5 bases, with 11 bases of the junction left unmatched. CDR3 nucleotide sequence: TGTGCCACCAGCACCAACAGACAGGGTAGTGACGAGCAGTACTTC. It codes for CATSTNRQGSDEQYF.

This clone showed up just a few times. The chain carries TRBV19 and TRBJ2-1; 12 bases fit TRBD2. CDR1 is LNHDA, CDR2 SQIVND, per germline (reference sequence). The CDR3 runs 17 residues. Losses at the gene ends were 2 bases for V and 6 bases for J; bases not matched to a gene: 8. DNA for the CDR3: TGTGCCAGTAGTATACGCCTAGCGGGGGGGCTTGGCAATGAGCAGTTCTTC. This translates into CASSIRLAGGLGNEQFF.

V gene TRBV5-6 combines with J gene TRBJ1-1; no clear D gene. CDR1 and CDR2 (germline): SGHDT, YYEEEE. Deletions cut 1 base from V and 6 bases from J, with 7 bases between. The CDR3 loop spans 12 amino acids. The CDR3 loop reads CASSLMASEAFF. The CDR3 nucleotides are TGTGCCAGCAGCTTGATGGCCTCTGAAGCTTTCTTT. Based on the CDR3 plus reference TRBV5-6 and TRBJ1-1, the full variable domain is DAGVTQSPTHLIKTRGQQVTLRCSPKSGHDTVSWYQQALGQGPQFIFQYYEEEERQRGNFPDRFSGHQFPNYSSELNVNALLLGDSALYLCASSLMASEAFFGQGTRLTVV.

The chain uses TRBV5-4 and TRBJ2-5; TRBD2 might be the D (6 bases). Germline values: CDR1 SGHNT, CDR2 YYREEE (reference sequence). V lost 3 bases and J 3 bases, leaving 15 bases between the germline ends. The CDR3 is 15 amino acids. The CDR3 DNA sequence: TGTGCCAGCAGCTCGCGGGACGCCGAGAAAGAGACCCAGTACTTC. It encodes CASSSRDAEKETQYF.

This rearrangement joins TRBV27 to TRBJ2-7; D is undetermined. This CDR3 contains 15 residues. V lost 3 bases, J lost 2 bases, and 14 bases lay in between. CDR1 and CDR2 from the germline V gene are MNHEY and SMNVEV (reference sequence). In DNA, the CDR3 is TGTGCCAGCAGTTTCTCCGGTGAGGCCGCCTACGAGCAGTACTTC. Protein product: CASSFSGEAAYEQYF.

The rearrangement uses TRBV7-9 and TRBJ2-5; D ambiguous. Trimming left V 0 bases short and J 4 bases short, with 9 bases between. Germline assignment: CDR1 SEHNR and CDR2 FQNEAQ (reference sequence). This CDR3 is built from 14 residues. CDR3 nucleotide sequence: TGTGCCAGCAGCTTAGCCCGGGTATCAGAGACCCAGTACTTC. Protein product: CASSLARVSETQYF.

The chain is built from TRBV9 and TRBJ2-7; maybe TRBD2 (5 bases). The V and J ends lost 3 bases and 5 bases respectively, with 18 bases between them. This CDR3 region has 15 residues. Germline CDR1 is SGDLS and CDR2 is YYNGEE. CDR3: CASSANTAGNDEQYF. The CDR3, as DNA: TGTGCCAGCAGCGCGAACACTGCGGGCAACGACGAGCAGTACTTC.

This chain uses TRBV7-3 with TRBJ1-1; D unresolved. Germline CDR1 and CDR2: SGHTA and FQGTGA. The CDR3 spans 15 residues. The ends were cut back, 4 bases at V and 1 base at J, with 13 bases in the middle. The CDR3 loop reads CASSSQPNPNTEAFF. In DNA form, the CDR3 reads TGTGCCAGCAGCTCGCAACCGAACCCGAACACTGAAGCTTTCTTT.

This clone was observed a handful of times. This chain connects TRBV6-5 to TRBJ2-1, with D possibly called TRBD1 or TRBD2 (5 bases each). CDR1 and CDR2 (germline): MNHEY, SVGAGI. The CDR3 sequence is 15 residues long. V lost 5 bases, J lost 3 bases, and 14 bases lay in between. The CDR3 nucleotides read TGTGCCAGCAGTCAAGACGGGGCGGGCTACAATGAGCAGTTCTTC. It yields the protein CASSQDGAGYNEQFF.

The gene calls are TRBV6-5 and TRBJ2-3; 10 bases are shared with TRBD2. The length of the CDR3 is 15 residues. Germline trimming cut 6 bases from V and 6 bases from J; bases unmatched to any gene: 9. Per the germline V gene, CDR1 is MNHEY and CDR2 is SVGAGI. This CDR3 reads CASRPNLAGEDTQYF. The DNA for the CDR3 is TGTGCCAGCAGGCCTAATCTAGCGGGGGAGGATACGCAGTATTTT.

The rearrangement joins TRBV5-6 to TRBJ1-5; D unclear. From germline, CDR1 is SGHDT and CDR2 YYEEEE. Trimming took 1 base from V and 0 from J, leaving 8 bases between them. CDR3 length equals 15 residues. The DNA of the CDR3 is TGTGCCAGCAGCTTGTTCAGATATAGCAATCAGCCCCAGCATTTT. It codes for CASSLFRYSNQPQHF.

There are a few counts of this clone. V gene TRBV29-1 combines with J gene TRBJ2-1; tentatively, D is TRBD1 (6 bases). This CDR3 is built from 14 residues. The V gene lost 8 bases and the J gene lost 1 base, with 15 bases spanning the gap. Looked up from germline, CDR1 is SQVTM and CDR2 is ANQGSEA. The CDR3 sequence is CSLLQGGSYNEQFF. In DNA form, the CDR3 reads TGCAGCCTACTCCAAGGGGGATCCTACAATGAGCAGTTCTTC.

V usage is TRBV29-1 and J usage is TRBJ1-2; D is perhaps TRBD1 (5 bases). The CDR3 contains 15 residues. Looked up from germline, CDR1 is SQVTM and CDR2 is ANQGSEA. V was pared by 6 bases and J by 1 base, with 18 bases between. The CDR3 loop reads CSVPRDSSFNYGYTF. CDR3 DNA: TGCAGCGTCCCCCGGGACTCCTCCTTTAACTATGGCTACACCTTC.

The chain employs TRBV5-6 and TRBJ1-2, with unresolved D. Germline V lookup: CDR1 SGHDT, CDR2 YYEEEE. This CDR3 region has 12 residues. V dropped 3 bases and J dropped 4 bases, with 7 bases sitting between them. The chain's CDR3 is CASSSEGYGYTF. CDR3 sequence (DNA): TGTGCCAGCAGCTCGGAGGGCTATGGCTACACCTTC.

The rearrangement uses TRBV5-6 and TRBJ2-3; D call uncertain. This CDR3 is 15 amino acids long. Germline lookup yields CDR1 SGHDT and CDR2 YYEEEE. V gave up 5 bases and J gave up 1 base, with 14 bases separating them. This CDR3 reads CASRVWGSGTDTQYF. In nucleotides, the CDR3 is TGTGCCAGCAGGGTGTGGGGTAGTGGCACAGATACGCAGTATTTT.

The CDR3, as DNA: TGTGCCAGCAGCTTGTGGCGGGGGGGCCACTACGAGCAGTACTTC. It translates to CASSLWRGGHYEQYF. The rearrangement uses TRBV7-8 and TRBJ2-7; TRBD2 agrees at 9 bases. Germline loops: CDR1 SGHVS, CDR2 FQNEAQ. V lost 3 bases, J lost 3 bases, and 6 bases stayed unmatched. This CDR3 region has 15 residues.